Listed below are T cell receptor beta chains from one sample, sequenced in a study of vaccination and CD4 T cells after COVID-19. Each CDR3 protein gets one entry after TCRdb re-called the PCR reads with MiXCR. The repertoire includes about 7,400 distinct CDR3 sequences, less than 85% of them detected once, and approximately 15% sits in the top ten. Which antigens these TCRs recognize remains unknown. The sample taken for sequencing was CD4+ T cells from blood, cultured in vitro. These TCRs come from a human donor who had recovered from COVID-19. Both conserved end residues are part of each CDR3. A D gene is named only where the DNA matches it firmly. Where a row states a size, it is once, few, many or the class of an expanded clone; other rows omit it.

NA	TRBV19	TRBD1	TRBJ1-5	TGTGCCAGTAGTAAGGGGGACAGTCTGGATGCTAGCAATCAGCCCCAGCATTTT	CASSKGDSLDASNQPQHF
large	TRBV20-1	NA	TRBJ1-5	TGCAGTGCTAGGGGCCAAGGATGGTATCAGCCCCAGCATTTT	CSARGQGWYQPQHF
NA	TRBV19	TRBD2	TRBJ2-7	TGTGCCACTCAAGCGGGAGGAACGGGAGCGGGCTACGAGCAGTACTTC	CATQAGGTGAGYEQYF
few	TRBV20-1	NA	TRBJ1-2	TGCAGTGCTCCTTACAGGACCAATGGCTACACCTTC	CSAPYRTNGYTF
NA	TRBV11-3	NA	TRBJ2-1	TGTGCCAGCAGCCCAAAATATAGCGGCGACAATGAGCAGTTCTTC	CASSPKYSGDNEQFF
NA	TRBV6-2/TRBV6-3	NA	TRBJ2-7	TGTGCCAGCAAGTCGGGCGGGATAGGGAACTACGAGCAGTACTTC	CASKSGGIGNYEQYF
few	TRBV20-1	TRBD2	TRBJ2-5	TGCCGGGGGCTAGCGGGAGTTGAGACCCAGTACTTC	CRGLAGVETQYF
few	TRBV12-3/TRBV12-4	NA	TRBJ2-6	TGTGCCAGCAGGCCCCAGTTATCTACCGGGGCCAACGTCCTGACTTTC	CASRPQLSTGANVLTF
NA	TRBV20-1	TRBD2	TRBJ2-7	TGCAGTGCGCCCCGTAGCGGGACCTTCTACGAGCAGTACTTC	CSAPRSGTFYEQYF
NA	TRBV19	TRBD1	TRBJ1-5	TGTGCCAGTACCGCTGACAGGGGTGGCAATCAGCCCCAGCATTTT	CASTADRGGNQPQHF
NA	TRBV20-1	NA	TRBJ2-3	TGCAGTGCTAGCCCCCTTGGCCGAACAGATACGCAGTATTTT	CSASPLGRTDTQYF
NA	TRBV27	TRBD1	TRBJ1-6	TGTGCCAGCAGTTTAAGGGCCGGTGGGGACAGGGGGAGCTCCTATAATTCACCCCTCCACTTT	CASSLRAGGDRGSSYNSPLHF
NA	TRBV6-1	NA	TRBJ1-1	TGTGCCAGCAAATGGAACGGGAGGATCGCTGAAGCTTTCTTT	CASKWNGRIAEAFF